These 18 T cell receptor beta chains came from one sample sequenced in a study of monozygotic twins with inflammatory bowel disease. TCRdb re-called the 5' RACE reads and gives one entry per CDR3 protein, without DNA. The listing contains fewer than 350,000 distinct CDR3 sequences. The specimen was blood. These receptors all stem from a human donor with ulcerative colitis or Crohn's disease, or a healthy co-twin of an affected twin (not recorded which).

The rearrangement joins TRBV20-1 to TRBJ2-3; TCRdb selects TRBD2, and the lack of DNA leaves this call unchecked. The germline V gene encodes CDR1 DFQATT and CDR2 SNEGSKA (reference sequence). The CDR3 totals 13 residues. CDR3 amino acids: CSAASGSTDTQYF.

V is TRBV20-1 and J is TRBJ2-3. Germline-derived CDR1 and CDR2 are DFQATT and SNEGSKA (reference sequence). The CDR3 is 14 amino acids. The CDR3: CSGSDIGVKDTQYF.

This chain's CDR3 is CASSLRGQGHEQYF. The chain links TRBV7-2 to TRBJ2-7; TCRdb designates TRBD1, a call that cannot be tested without DNA. CDR1 and CDR2 from the germline V gene are SGHTA and FQGNSA. The CDR3 covers 14 residues.

The CDR3 protein is CASCVAGLHTDTQYF. The V gene is TRBV2, the J gene TRBJ2-3; with no DNA, the TCRdb D assignment of TRBD2 cannot be verified. Germline V CDR1 and CDR2: SNHLY, FYNNEI. The CDR3 length is 15 residues.

This chain's CDR3 is CASRPTSGGLKGTQYF. The chain uses TRBV6-1 and TRBJ2-5; with no DNA, the TCRdb D assignment of TRBD2 cannot be verified. Germline lookup yields CDR1 MNHNS and CDR2 SASEGT. The CDR3 covers 16 residues.

The V call is TRBV7-2, the J call TRBJ2-3; TCRdb lists TRBD2, though no DNA is available to test this call. CDR3 size: 15 residues. Germline-derived CDR1 and CDR2 are SGHTA and FQGNSA. The CDR3 protein is CASSLTTSGVDTQYF.

CDR3 sequence: CASSPSRTGSYGYTF. The chain couples TRBV7-9 to TRBJ1-2; TCRdb selects TRBD1, and the lack of DNA leaves this call unchecked. There are 15 residues in the CDR3. Germline CDR1 and CDR2: SEHNR and FQNEAQ (reference sequence).

The chain is built from TRBV20-1 and TRBJ2-3; checking the TCRdb D call of TRBD2 is not possible without DNA. The CDR3 has 14 residues. The germline gives CDR1 DFQATT, CDR2 SNEGSKA (reference sequence). The CDR3 loop reads CSASQLAGSNTQYF.

The chain couples TRBV4-3 to TRBJ2-2; TCRdb's D call of TRBD1 is untestable without DNA. CDR1 and CDR2 from the germline V gene are LGHNA and YSLEER. This CDR3 contains 16 residues. CDR3 loop: CASSQTTGSNTGELFF.

The chain combines TRBV30 with TRBJ2-2; as DNA is missing, the TRBD1 call by TCRdb cannot be tested. Germline loops: CDR1 GTSNPN, CDR2 SVGIG (reference sequence). The CDR3 is 16 amino acids. The CDR3 protein is CAWRSYWGDSAGELFF.

CDR3 protein: CASSPTLGEGGYGYTF. This chain links TRBV3-1 with TRBJ1-2. The CDR3 totals 16 residues. Per germline, CDR1 LGHDT and CDR2 YNNKEL (reference sequence).

The V gene is TRBV4-3, the J gene TRBJ2-1; the D gene TCRdb calls, TRBD2, cannot be checked with no DNA. The germline gives CDR1 LGHNA, CDR2 YSLEER. CDR3 length equals 18 residues. This CDR3 reads CASSQRRRGGLSYNEQFF.

This chain uses TRBV6-2 or TRBV6-3 with TRBJ2-1; checking the TCRdb D call of TRBD1 is not possible without DNA. The CDR3 extends over 21 amino acids. Germline V gene sequence: CDR1 MNHEY, CDR2 SVGEGT. CDR3 region: CASSYSPGQVRPISSYNEQFF.

The V call is TRBV29-1, the J call TRBJ1-2; without DNA, the TCRdb call of TRBD1 cannot be checked. This CDR3 contains 14 residues. Germline-derived CDR1 and CDR2 are SQVTM and ANQGSEA. CDR3 in amino acids: CSVTKVGTVYGYTF.

V usage is TRBV11-2 and J usage is TRBJ2-1. The CDR3 has 21 residues. Looked up from germline, CDR1 is SGHAT and CDR2 is FQNNGV. The CDR3 protein is CASSLDGRHTMDLSSYNEQFF.

V gene TRBV6-5 combines with J gene TRBJ2-3; TCRdb outputs TRBD1, but without DNA this stays unchecked. This CDR3 has 18 amino acids. Per the germline V gene, CDR1 is MNHEY and CDR2 is SVGAGI. This chain's CDR3 is CASSYSTTGTVSTDTQYF.

The V gene is TRBV3-1, the J gene TRBJ1-2; the TRBD1 assignment by TCRdb is unverifiable without DNA. CDR3 length: 14 residues. Germline CDR1 is LGHDT and CDR2 is YNNKEL (reference sequence). CDR3 region: CASSQAGAPGGYTF.

V is TRBV10-3 and J is TRBJ1-4; the D call of TRBD1 rests on TCRdb alone, since no DNA is present to check it. Germline V gives CDR1 ENHRY, CDR2 SYGVKD. The CDR3 spans 13 residues. The CDR3 protein is CATHDVQGEKLFF.